Listed below are T cell receptor beta chains from one sample, sequenced in a study of cytomegalovirus exposure and HLA in healthy donors. The protocol was immunoSEQ multiplex PCR, while the TCRdb copy is restricted to in-frame clones and leaves out a portion. This table holds approximately 74,000 clones, 70% to 90% found once. Material: PBMCs. All receptors come from a woman aged 25 to 39 in good health and CMV-seronegative. CDR3s include the opening cysteine and the closing phenylalanine or tryptophan. The D gene is left open where the match is weak. Only part of the rows carry a size: once, few, many, or a class if the clone is expanded.

>TRBD1|TRBV10-1|once|TRBJ2-7|15
TGCGCCAGCAGTGAGTGGACAGGGATCTCCTACGAGCAGTACTTC
CASSEWTGISYEQYF
>TRBD1|TRBV7-9|few|TRBJ2-7|15
TGTGCCAGCAGCTCGGACAGGGTTTTCTCCTACGAGCAGTACTTC
CASSSDRVFSYEQYF
>TRBD2|TRBV4-3|-|TRBJ2-3|19
TGCGCCAGCAGCCAAGATGTACTGGGACTAGCGGGGGGCTCAGATACGCAGTATTTT
CASSQDVLGLAGGSDTQYF
>-|TRBV4-1|-|TRBJ2-7|14
TGCGCCAGCAGCCAAGTGGCAGGGGACTACGAGCAGTACTTC
CASSQVAGDYEQYF
>-|TRBV30|-|TRBJ1-6|11
TGTGCCTGGAGTGTACACTCACCCCTCCACTTT
CAWSVHSPLHF
>TRBD1|TRBV10-2|-|TRBJ1-2|16
TGCGCCAGCTCGGGACAGGGAGGATGGTCTAACTATGGCTACACCTTC
CASSGQGGWSNYGYTF
>-|TRBV19|-|TRBJ2-2|14
TGTGCCAGTAGTAAACTTGCGAACACCGGGGAGCTGTTTTTT
CASSKLANTGELFF
>-|TRBV11-1|-|TRBJ1-2|14
TGTGCCAGCAGCTTATATGACAGGAACTATGGCTACACCTTC
CASSLYDRNYGYTF
>-|TRBV21-1|-|TRBJ2-3|16
TGTGCCAGCAGCAAACGACAGGGGCCGAGCACAGATACGCAGTATTTT
CASSKRQGPSTDTQYF
>TRBD1|TRBV19|-|TRBJ2-7|18
TGTGCCAGTAGTAAAGACCCAAAAAGCCGGGACAGGGGAAACGAGCAGTACTTC
CASSKDPKSRDRGNEQYF
>-|TRBV5-1|-|TRBJ2-6|16
TGCGCCAGCAGCTTGGGCGGGGTGGGGGGGGCCAACGTCCTGACTTTC
CASSLGGVGGANVLTF
>TRBD1|TRBV5-4|-|TRBJ2-3|17
TGTGCCAGCAGCTGGGAGCGGGACAGGGGATTAACAGATACGCAGTATTTT
CASSWERDRGLTDTQYF
>-|TRBV27|few|TRBJ1-5|15
TGTGCCAGCAGCCTAGTCGCGGGAGGGGTTCAGCCCCAGCATTTT
CASSLVAGGVQPQHF
>-|TRBV6-5|once|TRBJ1-6|15
TGTGCCAGCAGGGAACCCGGGAGTTATAATTCACCCCTCCACTTT
CASREPGSYNSPLHF
>TRBD1|TRBV27|-|TRBJ1-1|15
TGTGCCAGCAGTCCGTGGGACAGGGTGAACACTGAAGCTTTCTTT
CASSPWDRVNTEAFF
>TRBD2|TRBV9|-|TRBJ2-2|18
TGTGCCAGCAGCGGAAACCTAGCGGGGGCTTCGGTTTCAGGGGAGCTGTTTTTT
CASSGNLAGASVSGELFF